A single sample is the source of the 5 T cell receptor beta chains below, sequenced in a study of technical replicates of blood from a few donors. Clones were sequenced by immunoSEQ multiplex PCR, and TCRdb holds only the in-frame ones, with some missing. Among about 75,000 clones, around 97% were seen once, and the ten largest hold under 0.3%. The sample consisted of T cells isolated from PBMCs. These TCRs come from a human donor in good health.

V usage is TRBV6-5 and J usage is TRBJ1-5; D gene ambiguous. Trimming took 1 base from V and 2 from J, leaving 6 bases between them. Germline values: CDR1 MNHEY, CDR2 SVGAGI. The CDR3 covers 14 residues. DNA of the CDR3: TGTGCCAGCAGTTACTACCAGGGCAATCAGCCCCAGCATTTT. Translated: CASSYYQGNQPQHF.

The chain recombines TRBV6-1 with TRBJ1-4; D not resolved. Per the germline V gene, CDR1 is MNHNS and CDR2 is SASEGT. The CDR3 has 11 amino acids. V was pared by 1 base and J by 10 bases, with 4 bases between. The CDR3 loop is CASSEDRKLFF. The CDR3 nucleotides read TGTGCCAGCAGTGAAGATCGAAAACTGTTTTTT.

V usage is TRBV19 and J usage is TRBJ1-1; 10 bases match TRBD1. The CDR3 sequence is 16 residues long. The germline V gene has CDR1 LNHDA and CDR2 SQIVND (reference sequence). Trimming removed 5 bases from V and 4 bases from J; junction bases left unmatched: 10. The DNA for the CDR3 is TGTGCCAGTAGTCCCGGGACAGGGGATGTTAGCACTGAAGCTTTCTTT. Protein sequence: CASSPGTGDVSTEAFF.

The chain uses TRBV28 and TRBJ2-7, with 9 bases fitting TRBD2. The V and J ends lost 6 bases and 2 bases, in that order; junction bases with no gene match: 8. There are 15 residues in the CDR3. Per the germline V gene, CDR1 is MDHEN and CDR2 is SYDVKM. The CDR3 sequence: CASRSLAGRTYEQYF. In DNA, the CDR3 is TGTGCCAGCAGGAGCCTAGCGGGGCGTACCTACGAGCAGTACTTC.

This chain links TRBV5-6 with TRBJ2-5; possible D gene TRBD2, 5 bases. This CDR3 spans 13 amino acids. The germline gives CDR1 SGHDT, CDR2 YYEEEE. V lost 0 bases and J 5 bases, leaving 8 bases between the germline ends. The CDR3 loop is CASSLVWEETQYF. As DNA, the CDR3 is TGTGCCAGCAGCTTGGTATGGGAGGAGACCCAGTACTTC.